A single sample is the source of the 5 T cell receptor beta chains below, sequenced in a study of CD8+ T cells in alopecia areata. Sorting relied on CD4, CD8alpha, NKG2D, NKG2ACE and other markers applied to pooled cutaneous lymph node cells. RNA was extracted and reverse transcribed into cDNA as the sequencing template. Using immunoSEQ multiplex PCR, the repertoire was profiled, and TCRdb retains in-frame clones only, with some absent. The counts give under 350,000 clones, none of them seen only once; about 1.2% is held by the top ten. Material for sequencing was CD4+ T cells sorted from a lymph node. The origin of the receptors is a C3H/HeJ mouse with alopecia areata. MHC haplotype here: H2-k.

This clone was observed a few times. Germline and genes: mouse. Read coverage stops 4 residues before the CDR3 terminus; the germline J gene supplies the remainder. In the same sample, other DNA sequences code for this CDR3. The rearrangement uses TRBV5 and TRBJ1-1, with D possibly TRBD1 on 6 matching bases. This CDR3 region has 12 residues. Germline loops: CDR1 LGHNA, CDR2 YNLKQL (reference sequence). The sequenced CDR3 bases are TGTGCCAGCAGCCCCACAGGGACA. Translation: CASSPTGT. The full CDR3 protein reads CASSPTGTEVFF.

Comment on this clone: These gene names are mouse names. The CDR3 extends 3 residues past the end of the read, so its final part is completed from the germline J gene. The chain uses TRBV13-3 and TRBJ1-6; D possibly corresponds to TRBD1 (5 bases). TRBJ1-6 is known as an ORF, though its function is uncertain. V lost 2 bases to trimming and J lost 7 bases, with 10 bases between them. This CDR3 contains 14 residues. CDR1 is NNHDY and CDR2 is SYVADS in the germline V gene. The CDR3 reads CASSDWGGNSPLYF. The CDR3 DNA, read in part, is TGTGCCAGCAGTGACTGGGGCGGGAATTCGCCC.

This clone was counted between two and nine times. The listed genes are named as in mouse. Read coverage stops 4 residues before the CDR3 terminus; the germline J gene supplies the remainder. Other DNA sequences in this specimen translate into the identical CDR3. The V call is TRBV19, the J call TRBJ1-1; weak D call: TRBD1 (5 bases). Per germline, CDR1 FNHDT and CDR2 SITEND (reference sequence). This CDR3 has 12 amino acids. The CDR3 here is CASSIWGTEVFF. Incomplete CDR3 DNA: TGTGCCAGCAGTATTTGGGGGACA.

As regards this clone: The genes and germline here are from mouse. The read stops 4 residues short of the end of the CDR3; the missing end is completed from the germline J gene. The chain joins TRBV5 to TRBJ2-4, with 8 nucleotides matching TRBD2. Germline trimming cut 0 bases from V and 3 bases from J; bases unmatched to any gene: 8. Germline V gives CDR1 LGHNA, CDR2 YNLKQL (reference sequence). The CDR3 is 17 residues long. The chain's CDR3 is CASSQDVGGDWQNTLYF. Incomplete CDR3 DNA: TGTGCCAGCAGCCAAGATGTGGGGGGGGATTGGCAAAAC.

Details on this clone: Gene names follow the mouse nomenclature. The read terminates 4 residues before the CDR3 end, so the remaining end is supplied by the germline J gene. This same CDR3 is encoded by further DNA sequences in the sample. The V gene is TRBV13-3, the J gene TRBJ2-1, with 7 bases fitting TRBD2. Losses at the gene ends were 2 bases for V and 4 bases for J; bases not matched to a gene: 3. The CDR3 has 14 amino acids. CDR1 NNHDY and CDR2 SYVADS come from the germline V gene. This CDR3 is CASSERGGYAEQFF. The part of the CDR3 DNA that was read is TGTGCCAGCAGTGAACGGGGGGGGTATGCT.